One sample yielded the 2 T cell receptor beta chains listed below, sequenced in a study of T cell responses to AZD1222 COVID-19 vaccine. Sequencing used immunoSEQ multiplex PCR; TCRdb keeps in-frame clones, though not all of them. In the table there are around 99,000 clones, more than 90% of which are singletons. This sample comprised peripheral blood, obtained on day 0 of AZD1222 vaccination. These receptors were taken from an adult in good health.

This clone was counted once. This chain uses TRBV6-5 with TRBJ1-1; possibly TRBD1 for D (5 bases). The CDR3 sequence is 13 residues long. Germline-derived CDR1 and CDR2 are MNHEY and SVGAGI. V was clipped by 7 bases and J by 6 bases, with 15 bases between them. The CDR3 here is CASIARQFPEAFF. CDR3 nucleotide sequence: TGTGCCAGCATTGCTAGACAGTTCCCTGAAGCTTTCTTT.

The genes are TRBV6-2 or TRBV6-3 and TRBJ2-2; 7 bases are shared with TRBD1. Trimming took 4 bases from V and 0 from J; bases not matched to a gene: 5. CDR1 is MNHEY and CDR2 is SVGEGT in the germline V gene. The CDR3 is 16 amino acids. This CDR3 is CASSSRDRPNTGELFF. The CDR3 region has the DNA TGTGCCAGCAGTTCCCGGGACAGACCGAACACCGGGGAGCTGTTTTTT.